This TCR beta chain was retrieved from a study of blood T cell repertoires in COVID-19. Study overall: Italy, Spain and the United States were the sources of the convalescent and acute COVID-19 samples. Sources were T cells, B-cell-depleted T cells, or PBMCs; the material itself was cDNA or gDNA.

The CDR3 runs 16 residues. V dropped 0 bases and J dropped 9 bases, with 20 bases sitting between them. Per the germline V gene, CDR1 is LGHDT and CDR2 is YNNKEL (reference sequence). Original processing methods: For nucleated cells, counts were estimated from reference gene primer amplification. Sequencing used immunoSEQ multiplex PCR; TCRdb keeps in-frame clones, though not all of them. From that table come the V and J calls and clone size; the DNA was used to work out D and trimming. In the table there are tens of thousands of clones, around 84% of which are singletons. Specimen: peripheral blood. V usage is TRBV3-1 (or the pseudogene TRBV3-2) and J usage is TRBJ2-5, with a weak D call TRBD2 (5 bases). The sequence derives from a middle-aged man with active COVID-19. In DNA form, the CDR3 reads TGTGCCAGCAGCCAAGATCGGCGTCCTAGAAGAGCGGCCCAGTACTTC. It translates to CASSQDRRPRRAAQYF.